This TCR beta chain was profiled in a study of cytomegalovirus exposure and HLA in healthy donors (dated by TCRdb to about 2017). For the wider study: An earlier analysis of 587 of the donors reported 276 Gb of sequence data and around 120 million unique TCR beta sequences obtained from about 200 million T cells. An early release that covered more than 550 HLA-typed donors contained approximately 300 gigabases of sequencing data and 75 million to 100 million unique TCR sequences. Of the roughly 400 genotyped donors, roughly 85% fell in the genetic ancestry cluster associated with self-reported Caucasian donors. The study was designed to test whether signatures of past pathogen exposure could be identified by cataloging public T cell receptors. The T cell repertoires of around 730 subjects were profiled by immunosequencing and related to cytomegalovirus serostatus. In addition to the first cohort of 666 subjects, a separate validation cohort of 130 or so different subjects was used. To predict cytomegalovirus infection status, the study combined high-throughput TCR immunosequencing, statistical association of individual TCRs with disease status, and machine learning. To study patterns of TCR occurrence, a later analysis re-analyzed previously published TCR beta repertoires from under 750 donors and added high-resolution HLA genotyping. Rather than using new phenotypic data, the later analysis identified candidate immune exposures from TCR beta sequences and from how often those sequences occurred across donors. To decide whether each TCR beta V gene segment behaved as functional or pseudogenic, an earlier analysis of approximately 620 of the donors relied on high-throughput TCR beta sequencing. Donor age, sex, ethnicity and CMV serostatus were compiled together with the repertoire data. A later genetic analysis took genome-wide SNP genotypes for about 65% of the 666 donors and used that subset as a discovery cohort. All discovery cohort repertoires had been generated using a single sequencing platform. HLA typing included class I and class II loci at four-digit resolution. The number of typed donors differed by locus: roughly 629-640 for A, B, C, DRB1 and DQB1; about 520 for DQA1; around 610 for DPA1; and 400 to 480 for DPB1. A handful of DR-DQ haplotypes were handled as single units for association and clustering because linkage in the cohort was strong. On average, 235,054 unique TCR beta nucleotide sequences were sequenced per donor among about 400 genotyped donors of the cohort, with approximately 18% of those sequences being non-productive. Overall results and qualifications from the work: Compared with the roughly 700-donor mean, donors in an Asian-associated ancestry cluster had fewer N-insertions in productive TCRs, according to a later genetic analysis. V-gene and J-gene trimming of TCR beta chains was associated with a missense DCLRE1C variant in a later genetic analysis, and the association was replicated in an independent cohort. The presence/absence analyses assumed that sequencing depth was roughly uniform across donors, and that assumption may not be true. Correlated functional status among segregating V segments might reflect linkage disequilibrium, but an unknown experimental factor could not be ruled out. A further reported finding was that TCR beta sequences accurately predicted the HLA-A and HLA-B alleles for most subjects in the first cohort. In an earlier analysis of about 550 of the donors, most TCR beta V segments were observed in productive rearrangements about 90% or about 30% of the time, broadly matching IMGT annotations. A group of highly shared sequence variants was considered likely to be a technical artifact of the sequencing pipeline. In the study, 150 to 200 TCR beta chains were listed as associated with cytomegalovirus. In a later analysis, about 17,000 TCR beta sequences were associated with specific HLA alleles at a false discovery rate of 0.05. According to a later analysis, parvovirus B19, influenza, CMV and Epstein-Barr virus appeared linked to several top co-occurrence clusters. Compared with equally common non-associated chains, HLA-associated TCR beta chains in a later analysis were more clonally expanded and had lower generation probabilities. Assigning TCR associations to individual alleles was difficult when HLA alleles, especially DR and DQ, strongly co-occurred. The only immune exposure information available for the cohort was CMV serostatus. In a later analysis, TCR association rates were found to vary across HLA loci, with the most associated TCRs seen for DRB1 alleles and the fewest for HLA-C alleles. In this cohort, only TCR beta chains were sequenced, and detectable features were limited by the absence of alpha or paired-chain data. HLA typing was unavailable for some donors at each locus, so association tests used only the typed subset. A later analysis found that most CMV-associated TCR beta chains appeared HLA-restricted, with HLA associations seemingly driven largely by CMV exposure. While some public TCRs were present in many individuals, most TCR sequences turned up only very rarely across donors. Cytomegalovirus status was reported to be diagnosed by the classifier with high specificity and sensitivity in both the original and validation cohorts. The earlier analysis of 587 of the donors excluded roughly 17 rarely observed V segments, including chromosome 9 orphons, because counts were too low. Some IMGT-functional V segments, including TRBV6-2 and TRBV6-3, could not be distinguished by the 87-base-pair reads and were therefore excluded. The authors suggested that the approach could potentially be extended to other disease states and immunological phenotypes. A few of the identified cytomegalovirus-associated TCR beta chains were confirmed in vitro to be specific for cytomegalovirus antigens.

The CDR3 runs 13 amino acids, cysteine and phenylalanine included. Kept here is only the CDR3 DNA, which spans 39 bases and is read in frame from base 1. Per the germline V gene, SGHRS is the CDR1 and YFSETQ is the CDR2. The junction shows trimming of 6 bases on V and 7 bases on J, and the gene matches do not reach 4 bases of it. The cohort consisted of approximately 690 healthy bone marrow donors. All cohort members were sampled while nominally healthy, although unrecorded immune exposures were likely present. The donor was CMV seropositive and belonged to the group of some 290 seropositive cohort members. Each donor provided a peripheral blood sample, and peripheral blood mononuclear cells were used for TCR beta sequencing. Genomic DNA was extracted from the blood cell samples with the Qiagen DNeasy Blood Extraction Kit. Receptor amplification or capture employed the immunoSEQ multiplex PCR assay. For the multiplex PCR, a mixture combining 60 forward primers for TCR Vbeta segments and 13 reverse primers for TCR Jbeta segments was used. The CDR3 region of rearranged TCR beta genes was amplified from genomic DNA by a multiplex PCR assay. On the Illumina HiSeq System, the amplified TCR beta libraries were sequenced as 87-base-pair reads. For the original study's pipeline: In a later analysis, tens of millions of unique TCR beta chains were counted across the roughly 610 repertoires, and roughly 11 million of these chains were shared by at least two donors. Raw reads were error-corrected and collapsed into unique sequences by a nearest-neighbor algorithm in which closely related sequences were merged to remove PCR and sequencing errors. To assign V, D and J gene segments, CDR3 sequences were aligned to IMGT reference sequences. For a sequence to be retained, at least a six-nucleotide match to both a V gene segment and a J gene segment was required. Rearrangements were classified as productive when the CDR3 lacked stop codons and remained in frame with V and J, and all other rearrangements were classified as non-productive. Following IMGT convention, CDR3 was defined as the stretch from the second conserved V-encoded cysteine to the conserved J-encoded phenylalanine. In an earlier analysis of more than 550 of the donors, sequences lacking an unambiguous match to a single V gene segment were excluded. In an earlier analysis of 587 of the donors, V segments were called functional above 56.7% productive rearrangements and were called segregating when the between-donor standard deviation exceeded 5%. A statistical classification framework was built to diagnose cytomegalovirus status from the catalog of TCR beta chain sequences. V and J gene assignment, in a later analysis, came from comparing TCR nucleotide sequences with IMGT/GENE-DB human TR gene sequences. A later analysis assigned CDR3 sequences and most-parsimonious VDJ recombination scenarios with the TCRdist pipeline. In a later analysis, each TCR beta chain was defined by its CDR3 amino acid sequence together with its V-gene family, and reads lacking a unique V-gene family were excluded. To address suspected cross-contamination and a sequencing artifact, a later analysis removed under 600 highly shared, low-generation-probability nucleotide sequences. For each public chain, a later analysis derived a clonal expansion index from normalized ranks of inferred template counts within each repertoire. Generation probabilities in a later analysis came from a VDJ recombination model fitted to out-of-frame rearrangements, and those results were checked against IGoR. Hypergeometric tests were used in a later analysis to score TCR-TCR, TCR-HLA and TCR-CMV co-occurrence, with a repertoire-size bias correction applied to the TCR pairs. False discovery rates were estimated in a later analysis by permuting HLA or CMV assignments 20 times. In a later analysis, co-occurring TCRs were grouped using DBSCAN, with TCRdist sequence similarity added in when clustering inside HLA-allele-positive subsets. Repertoires with fewer than 30,000 or more than 120,000 public chains, plus five repertoires with anomalous nucleotide sharing, were excluded from co-occurrence clustering. What TCRdb holds here is the immuneACCESS table cut down to in-frame rearrangements. Part of the clones is not present; checked against another copy, under half of the missing clones reflect an unresolved V gene, and the others are unexplained. V, J and clone size reflect that table, while D and trimming were determined from the DNA. A total of some 180,000 clones appear in this sample, 8.5% to 10% of them only once. The ten largest clones take up approximately 1.4% of the sample.

Regarding this clone: It has no known antigen specificity. No per-base quality is available; no much larger clone lies one base away.

The chain employs TRBV5-1 and TRBJ1-4, with TRBD1 matching 9 junction bases. The sequencing sample was made of PBMCs. This receptor was taken from a woman in her twenties or thirties in good health and CMV-seropositive. The CDR3 region reads CASKTGGGEKLFF. The DNA sequence is as follows: TGCGCCAGCAAGACAGGGGGAGGTGAAAAACTGTTTTTT.